Shown below are 16 T cell receptor beta chains from a single sample sequenced in a study of regulatory T cells in long-lasting Graves disease (TCRdb year 2021). According to the study, the label for this sample's time point signals: newly diagnosed GD, antithyroid drugs for less than 3 months. For both TCR sequencing and RNA sequencing, RNA was extracted from PBMCs using TRIzol. Libraries were constructed by multiplex PCR. Sequencing used an Illumina HiSeq 4000. TCR beta libraries were built with iRepertoire HTBI primers and Arm-PCR amplification of CDR3 regions. TCRdb reprocessing: public reads trimmed at Q25 with fastp, clones called with MiXCR, in-frame beta chains kept. A single entry per CDR3 protein holds the most common genes and DNA from its merged rows. This sample gives 450,000 to 650,000 distinct CDR3 sequences in total; about 16% of them show up just once. The top ten clones comprise roughly 25% of the sample.

These data also formed part of another study, on T cells in Graves' hyperthyroidism and ophthalmopathy.

Sequencing was performed on peripheral blood mononuclear cells (PBMCs), taken at new diagnosis, from a patient treated with antithyroid drugs. All receptors come from a woman aged 35-65 years with Graves disease. Donor details come from another sample of the same person, matched by shared clones.

The genes are TRBV5-1 and TRBJ2-3, with D possibly matching TRBD1 (6 bases). This CDR3 contains 14 residues. CDR1 and CDR2 from the germline V gene are SGHRS and YFSETQ. Trimming took off 0 bases at V and 8 bases at J, with 13 bases between the two ends. This chain's CDR3 is CASSLGQGKGTQYF. The CDR3 nucleotides are TGCGCCAGCAGCTTGGGCCAGGGGAAGGGTACGCAGTATTTT.

This clonotype was counted many times. The rearrangement links TRBV18 to TRBJ2-1; TRBD2 agrees at 10 bases. Germline assignment: CDR1 KGHSH and CDR2 LQKENI. J was trimmed by 1 base and V by 9 bases; bases with no gene match: 9. This CDR3 spans 16 amino acids. CDR3 sequence reads: CASNRLAGISYNEQFF. Here the CDR3 DNA reads TGTGCCAGTAACCGACTAGCGGGTATATCCTACAATGAGCAGTTCTTC.

This clonotype occurred a few times. This sequence joins TRBV19 and TRBJ1-5; D gene unclear. In germline, CDR1 is LNHDA, CDR2 SQIVND (reference sequence). The CDR3 sequence is 15 residues long. The ends were cut back, 3 bases at V and 3 bases at J, with 12 bases in the middle. CDR3 region: CASSIMGQDNQPQHF. Written as DNA, the CDR3 is TGTGCCAGTAGTATCATGGGCCAAGACAATCAGCCCCAGCATTTT.

This clonotype has ten or more counts. The gene calls are TRBV2 and TRBJ2-1, with D perhaps TRBD2 (5 bases). Deletions cut 4 bases from V and 9 bases from J, with 10 bases between. Per germline, CDR1 SNHLY and CDR2 FYNNEI. The CDR3 sequence is 12 residues long. The CDR3 coding sequence is TGTGCCAGCAGTGGGCTAGAGGGTGAGCAGTTCTTC. Its protein product is CASSGLEGEQFF.

This clonotype was recorded many times. The chain has TRBV27 and TRBJ2-3; 8 positions agree with TRBD2. The CDR3 covers 19 residues. Trimming cost V 3 bases and J 2 bases; bases outside gene matches: 16. Germline CDR1 reads MNHEY; CDR2 reads SMNVEV (reference sequence). CDR3 nucleotides: TGTGCCAGCAGTTTGGGGGGAGGGGAAGGGACTAGATACACAGATACGCAGTATTTT. Translation gives CASSLGGGEGTRYTDTQYF.

V usage is TRBV12-3 or TRBV12-4 and J usage is TRBJ2-3; TRBD1 agrees at 7 bases. J lost 3 bases, V lost 4 bases, and 7 bases had no gene match. The CDR3 covers 15 residues. CDR3 DNA: TGTGCCAGCAGTTCCGGGGACAGCCGAACAGATACGCAGTATTTT. It codes for CASSSGDSRTDTQYF.

Worth noting for this clonotype: A much larger clonotype is one base distant, so this may be a read error. J is TRBJ2-3 and V is TRBV28, with unresolved D. The V end was cut by 6 bases, the J end by 2 bases, with 15 bases between. Germline CDR1 and CDR2: MDHEN and SYDVKM. The CDR3 has 15 amino acids. The CDR3: CASSRDPSYTDTQYF. CDR3 sequence (DNA): TGTGCCAGCAGCAGAGATCCATCCTACACAGATACGCAGTATTTT. Full variable domain (rest looked up from reference TRBV28 and TRBJ2-3): DVKVTQSSRYLVKRTGEKVFLECVQDMDHENMFWYRQDPGLGLRLIYFSYDVKMKEKGDIPEGYSVSREKKERFSLILESASTNQTSMYLCASSRDPSYTDTQYFGPGTRLTVL.

A few counts support this clonotype. The genes are TRBV19 and TRBJ2-5; 12 nucleotides agree with TRBD2. After removal of 9 bases from V and 2 bases from J, the junction contained 7 bases not matched to a gene. The CDR3 runs to 15 residues. Looked up from germline, CDR1 is LNHDA and CDR2 is SQIVND (reference sequence). The CDR3 DNA follows: TGTGCCAGCAGACGACTAGCGGGGGAACAAGAGACCCAGTACTTC. It is translated as CASRRLAGEQETQYF.

The chain is built from TRBV10-3 and TRBJ2-7, with 10 bases matching TRBD1. V lost 3 bases and J lost 5; bases outside the gene matches: 10. The CDR3 is made up of 16 amino acids. In germline, CDR1 is ENHRY, CDR2 SYGVKD. The CDR3 spells CAISERQGQGFHEQYF. CDR3 in DNA: TGTGCCATCAGTGAAAGACAGGGACAGGGGTTCCACGAGCAGTACTTC.

The chain joins TRBV5-1 to TRBJ1-1, with D tentatively TRBD1 (5 bases). The germline V and J ends were trimmed by 4 bases and 8 bases, with 18 bases remaining between them. This CDR3 comprises 14 residues. The germline V gene encodes CDR1 SGHRS and CDR2 YFSETQ. The CDR3 DNA follows: TGCGCCAGCAGCCCCCGGGGAGGGGACTCAGAAGCTTTCTTT. Protein: CASSPRGGDSEAFF. Combining the CDR3 with reference TRBV5-1 and TRBJ1-1 gives the whole variable domain KAGVTQTPRYLIKTRGQQVTLSCSPISGHRSVSWYQQTPGQGLQFLFEYFSETQRNKGNFPGRFSGRQFSNSRSEMNVSTLELGDSALYLCASSPRGGDSEAFFGQGTRLTVV.

This clonotype has a count of ten or more. This chain joins TRBV6-2 or TRBV6-3 and TRBJ2-3, with D perhaps matching TRBD2 (6 bases). V lost 10 bases to trimming and J lost 2 bases, with 19 bases between them. Looked up from germline, CDR1 is MNHEY and CDR2 is SVGEGT. There are 15 residues in the CDR3. In DNA form, the CDR3 reads TGTGCCACAAAGGGGACTCGGGCTCTCACAGATACGCAGTATTTT. This encodes CATKGTRALTDTQYF.

This clonotype was found many times. The V call is TRBV20-1, the J call TRBJ1-1; possibly TRBD1 for D (6 bases). The germline V gene encodes CDR1 DFQATT and CDR2 SNEGSKA (reference sequence). V was trimmed by 0 bases and J by 0 bases, leaving 11 bases between them. CDR3 length: 15 amino acids. The chain's CDR3 is CSAREPDSLNTEAFF. CDR3 sequence (DNA): TGCAGTGCTAGAGAGCCGGACAGTTTGAACACTGAAGCTTTCTTT.

This clonotype came up many times. This rearrangement joins TRBV6-1 to TRBJ1-1; D perhaps matches TRBD1 (5 bases). CDR3 size: 13 residues. Germline V gene data show CDR1 as MNHNS and CDR2 as SASEGT. V was clipped by 0 bases and J by 7 bases, with 9 bases between them. CDR3: CASSEAGGVEAFF. CDR3 bases: TGTGCCAGCAGTGAAGCGGGGGGAGTTGAAGCTTTCTTT.

Only a few counts were recorded for this clonotype. The CDR3 DNA reads as TGTGCCAGCAGCTTAGATCTGGTCCAGGGGGACACCGGGGAGCTGTTTTTT. Translation: CASSLDLVQGDTGELFF. This chain joins TRBV11-2 and TRBJ2-2, with 7 bases aligning to TRBD1. V lost 0 bases, J lost 3 bases, and 7 bases stayed unmatched. The CDR3 is 17 amino acids. CDR1 is SGHAT, CDR2 FQNNGV, per germline.

Of note for this clonotype: One base away lies a much larger clone, so this may be a sequencing read error. The chain joins TRBV28 to TRBJ1-1; maybe TRBD1 (6 bases). CDR1 is MDHEN, CDR2 SYDVKM, per germline. The V gene lost 8 bases and the J gene lost 7 bases, with 26 bases spanning the gap. The CDR3 has 16 amino acids. In nucleotides, the CDR3 is TGTGCCAGCGGCGGGACAAGGCGGAACTCGGAGGTTGAAGCTTTCTTT. Its protein product is CASGGTRRNSEVEAFF. Full variable domain (missing parts from reference TRBV28 and TRBJ1-1): DVKVTQSSRYLVKRTGEKVFLECVQDMDHENMFWYRQDPGLGLRLIYFSYDVKMKEKGDIPEGYSVSREKKERFSLILESASTNQTSMYLCASGGTRRNSEVEAFFGQGTRLTVV.

This clonotype occurred a few times. The V call is TRBV30, the J call TRBJ1-1; TRBD1 is a possible D gene (6 bases). The length of the CDR3 is 10 residues. CDR1 GTSNPN and CDR2 SVGIG come from the germline V gene (reference sequence). The V end lost 5 bases, the J end lost 11 bases, and 12 bases lay between the germline ends. The CDR3 here is CAWGTQGAFF. In DNA, the CDR3 is TGTGCCTGGGGGACGCAGGGGGCTTTCTTT.